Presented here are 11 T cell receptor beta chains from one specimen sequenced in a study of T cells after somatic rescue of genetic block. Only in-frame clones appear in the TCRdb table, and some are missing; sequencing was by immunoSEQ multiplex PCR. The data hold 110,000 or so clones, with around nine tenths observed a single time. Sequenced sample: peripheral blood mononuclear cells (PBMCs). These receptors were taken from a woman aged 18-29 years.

CDR3 DNA sequence: TGCAGCGTTGAAGGAGTTGGCGGGGGGGCCGGTGATACGCAGTATTTT. The encoded protein is CSVEGVGGGAGDTQYF. V is TRBV29-1 and J is TRBJ2-3, with TRBD2 matching over 9 bases. This CDR3 region has 16 residues. CDR1 SQVTM and CDR2 ANQGSEA come from the germline V gene. V shed 1 base, J shed 6 bases, and the junction held 11 bases outside the gene matches.

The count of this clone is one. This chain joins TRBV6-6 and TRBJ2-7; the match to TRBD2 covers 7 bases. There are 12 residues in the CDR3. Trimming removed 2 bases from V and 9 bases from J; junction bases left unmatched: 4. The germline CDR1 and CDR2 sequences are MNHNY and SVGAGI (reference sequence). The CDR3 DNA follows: TGTGCCAGCAGTTACGCGGGGGAGGGGCAGTACTTC. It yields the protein CASSYAGEGQYF.

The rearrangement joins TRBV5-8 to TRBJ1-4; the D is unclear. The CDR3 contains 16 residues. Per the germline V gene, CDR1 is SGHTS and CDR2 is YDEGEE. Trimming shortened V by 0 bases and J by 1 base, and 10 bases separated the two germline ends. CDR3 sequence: CASSLGKQITNEKLFF. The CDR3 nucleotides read TGTGCCAGCAGCTTGGGAAAACAGATAACTAATGAAAAACTGTTTTTT.

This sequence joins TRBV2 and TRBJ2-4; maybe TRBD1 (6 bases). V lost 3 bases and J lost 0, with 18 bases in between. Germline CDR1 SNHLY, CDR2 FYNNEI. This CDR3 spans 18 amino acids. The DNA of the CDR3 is TGTGCCAGCAGTGATGGGTCCTCGGGACATATAGCCAAAAACATTCAGTACTTC. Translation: CASSDGSSGHIAKNIQYF.

CDR3 sequence (DNA): TGTGCCAGCAGCTTGGACCCAGACGCAGGGGGAGGGACCCAGTACTTC. It specifies CASSLDPDAGGGTQYF. The genes are TRBV5-4 and TRBJ2-5; the D gene is possibly TRBD1 (7 bases). The V gene's germline CDR1 is SGHNT and CDR2 YYREEE (reference sequence). CDR3 size: 16 residues. The V end was cut by 0 bases, the J end by 7 bases, with 19 bases between.

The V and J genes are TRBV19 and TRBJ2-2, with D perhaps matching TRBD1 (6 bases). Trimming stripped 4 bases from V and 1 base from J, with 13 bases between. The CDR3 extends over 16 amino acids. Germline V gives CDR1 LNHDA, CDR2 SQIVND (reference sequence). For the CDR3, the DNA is TGTGCCAGTAGTACTCCAGGACAGCTGAACACCGGGGAGCTGTTTTTT. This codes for CASSTPGQLNTGELFF.

CDR3 protein: CASSPRDSSNEQFF. For the CDR3, the DNA is TGTGCCAGCAGCCCCAGGGACAGCTCCAATGAGCAGTTCTTC. The chain employs TRBV7-9 and TRBJ2-1; 7 nucleotides agree with TRBD1. CDR3 length: 14 residues. The J segment lost 6 bases and the V segment lost 5 bases, leaving 7 bases of the junction unmatched. Germline V CDR1 and CDR2: SEHNR, FQNEAQ (reference sequence).

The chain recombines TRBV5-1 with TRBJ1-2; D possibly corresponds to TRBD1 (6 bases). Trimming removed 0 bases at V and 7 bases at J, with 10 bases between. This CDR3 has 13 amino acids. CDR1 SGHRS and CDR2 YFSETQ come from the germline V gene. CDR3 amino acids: CASSLEGEGGYTF. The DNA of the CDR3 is TGCGCCAGCAGCTTGGAGGGGGAGGGTGGCTACACCTTC.

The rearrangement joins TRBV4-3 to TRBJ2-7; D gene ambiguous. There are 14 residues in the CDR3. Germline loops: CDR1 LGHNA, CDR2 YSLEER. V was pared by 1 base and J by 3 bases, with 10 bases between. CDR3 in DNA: TGCGCCAGCAGCCAAGCGGTTCGAGGCTACGAGCAGTACTTC. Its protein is CASSQAVRGYEQYF.

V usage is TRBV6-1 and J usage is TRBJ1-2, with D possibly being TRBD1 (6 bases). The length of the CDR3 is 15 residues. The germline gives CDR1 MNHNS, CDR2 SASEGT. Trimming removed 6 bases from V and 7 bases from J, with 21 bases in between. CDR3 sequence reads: CASRRGDLQGGGYTF. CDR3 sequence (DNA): TGTGCCAGCAGGAGGGGGGACCTCCAAGGGGGTGGCTACACCTTC.

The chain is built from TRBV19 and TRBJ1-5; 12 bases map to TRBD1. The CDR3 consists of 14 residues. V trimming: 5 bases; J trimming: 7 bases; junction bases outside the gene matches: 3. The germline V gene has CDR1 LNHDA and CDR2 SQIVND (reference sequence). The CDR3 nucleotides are TGTGCCAGTAGTGGGACAGGGGGCGGGCAGCCCCAGCATTTT. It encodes CASSGTGGGQPQHF.